Each of the 21 T cell receptor beta chains below was sequenced from the same sample in a study. MiXCR, run by TCRdb on the RT-PCR reads, gives a single entry per CDR3 protein. The sample shows about 700,000 distinct CDR3 sequences, 11% to 15% of them seen only once. Sample: memory CD4+ T cells from blood. These receptors were collected from a female donor in good health, serving as a healthy control.

This clonotype has a handful of counts. The rearrangement joins TRBV9 to TRBJ2-3; D tentatively fits TRBD1 or TRBD2 (5 bases each). There are 15 residues in the CDR3. Germline lookup yields CDR1 SGDLS and CDR2 YYNGEE. Trimming removed 1 base from V and 2 bases from J, with 11 bases in between. The chain's CDR3 is CASSVRGGFTDTQYF. CDR3 DNA: TGTGCCAGCAGCGTACGGGGCGGTTTCACAGATACGCAGTATTTT.

The chain is built from TRBV27 and TRBJ2-1, with TRBD2 matching over 13 bases. This CDR3 is built from 17 residues. In germline, CDR1 is MNHEY, CDR2 SMNVEV (reference sequence). V lost 5 bases to trimming and J lost 4 bases; unmatched junction nucleotides: 8. The DNA for the CDR3 is TGTGCCAGCAGTATAAGACTAGCGGGGGGCGCGTACAATGAGCAGTTCTTC. Protein sequence: CASSIRLAGGAYNEQFF.

This chain links TRBV5-1 with TRBJ2-1; 7 nucleotides line up with TRBD2. J gave up 6 bases and V 0 bases, and 6 bases lay outside the gene matches. CDR3 length equals 15 residues. The V gene's germline CDR1 is SGHRS and CDR2 YFSETQ. Written as DNA, the CDR3 is TGCGCCAGCAGCTTGGACGGCGGGAGATTCAATGAGCAGTTCTTC. Protein sequence: CASSLDGGRFNEQFF.

This clonotype occurred a few times. The chain employs TRBV6-1 and TRBJ1-5, with a weak D call TRBD1 (6 bases). The CDR3 runs 13 residues. Germline V CDR1 and CDR2: MNHNS, SASEGT. V gave up 10 bases and J gave up 3 bases, with 13 bases separating them. The CDR3 loop is CATAGESNQPQHF. The CDR3, as DNA: TGTGCCACGGCAGGGGAATCCAATCAGCCCCAGCATTTT.

This clonotype appeared a few times. The V gene is TRBV4-1, the J gene TRBJ2-1; D gene uncertain. This CDR3 spans 16 amino acids. V shed 3 bases and J shed 5 bases, with 17 bases lying between them. Per germline, CDR1 MGHRA and CDR2 YSYEKL. The CDR3 region is CASSQPGLSSDNEQFF. Written as DNA, the CDR3 is TGCGCCAGCAGCCAGCCCGGCCTCAGTTCAGACAATGAGCAGTTCTTC.

V and J are TRBV19 and TRBJ2-3; 7 bases fit TRBD2. Losses at the gene ends were 6 bases for V and 1 base for J; bases not matched to a gene: 7. CDR1 is LNHDA and CDR2 is SQIVND in the germline V gene (reference sequence). CDR3 length equals 15 residues. CDR3 sequence reads: CASSGSGVGTDTQYF. The CDR3, as DNA: TGTGCCAGTAGCGGAAGCGGGGTGGGCACAGATACGCAGTATTTT.

This clonotype was detected many times. CDR3 nucleotides: TGTGCCAGCAGACGAGGCTACGGGGAGCTGTTTTTT. Translating it yields CASRRGYGELFF. The chain combines TRBV11-2 with TRBJ2-2; D is unresolved. The CDR3 extends over 12 amino acids. The germline CDR1 and CDR2 sequences are SGHAT and FQNNGV. Trimming pared 6 bases from V and 7 bases from J, leaving 9 bases between.

This clonotype was observed a few times. The genes are TRBV25-1 and TRBJ2-3; TRBD2 aligns across 9 bases. Germline-derived CDR1 and CDR2 are MGHDK and SYGVNS. V shed 3 bases and J 1 base; nucleotides not matched to a gene: 2. This CDR3 comprises 15 residues. The CDR3 region is CASSDSGRGTDTQYF. The CDR3 DNA is TGTGCCAGCAGTGATAGCGGGAGAGGCACAGATACGCAGTATTTT.

The CDR3 region has the DNA TGCAGTGCTAGGGAGGGCGTCCTCTCCTACAATGAGCAGTTCTTC. Translated, it gives CSAREGVLSYNEQFF. J is TRBJ2-1 and V is TRBV20-1, with a tentative D call TRBD2 (6 bases). The V gene lost 3 bases and the J gene lost 0 bases, with 12 bases spanning the gap. This CDR3 region has 15 residues. CDR1 is DFQATT, CDR2 SNEGSKA, per germline (reference sequence).

This clonotype was detected ten times or more. The chain combines TRBV29-1 with TRBJ2-1, with TRBD1 as a possible D gene (5 bases). This CDR3 comprises 12 residues. CDR1 SQVTM and CDR2 ANQGSEA come from the germline V gene. V was trimmed by 4 bases and J by 13 bases, leaving 17 bases between them. The CDR3 region is CSVVTQQDPQFF. Here the CDR3 DNA reads TGCAGCGTTGTGACCCAACAGGACCCTCAGTTCTTC.

This clonotype was recorded at least ten times. This chain connects TRBV12-3 or TRBV12-4 to TRBJ1-2; tentative D call: TRBD1 (6 bases). CDR3 size: 14 residues. V was pared by 3 bases and J by 8 bases, with 16 bases between. Here the CDR3 reads CASSLGLGGRGYTF. CDR3 coding DNA: TGTGCCAGCAGTTTGGGTCTGGGGGGCAGGGGCTACACCTTC.

This clonotype was seen ten or more times. The rearrangement joins TRBV6-4 to TRBJ1-1; D remains unclear. Trimming took off 2 bases at V and 1 base at J, with 5 bases between the two ends. Germline lookup yields CDR1 MRHNA and CDR2 SNTAGT. This CDR3 is 13 amino acids long. CDR3 DNA sequence: TGTGCCAGCAGTGACGGGAGGAACACTGAAGCTTTCTTT. Translating it yields CASSDGRNTEAFF.

The chain carries TRBV5-1 and TRBJ2-5; no definite D call. Germline V gene data show CDR1 as SGHRS and CDR2 as YFSETQ. The CDR3 totals 13 residues. The ends were cut back, 1 base at V and 4 bases at J, with 8 bases in the middle. The CDR3 DNA sequence: TGCGCCAGCAGCTTGTTTAGGGTAGAGACCCAGTACTTC. Translation: CASSLFRVETQYF.

This clonotype appeared a few times. The CDR3 region has the DNA TGTGCCAGCAGTTTAGGGACTAGCGGGAGGGGGGAGTACTTC. It is translated as CASSLGTSGRGEYF. J is TRBJ2-5 and V is TRBV27; TRBD2 matches at 16 bases. With 2 bases clipped from V and 12 bases from J, the junction kept 3 bases outside the gene matches. CDR1 and CDR2 (germline): MNHEY, SMNVEV (reference sequence). The CDR3 is made up of 14 amino acids.

This clonotype has a count of ten or more. The V gene is TRBV7-3, the J gene TRBJ2-3, with D hard to call. This CDR3 comprises 12 residues. Germline CDR1 reads SGHTA; CDR2 reads FQGTGA. V was pared by 6 bases and J by 6 bases, with 10 bases between. CDR3 DNA: TGTGCCAGCAGTCCTGATTCGGATACGCAGTATTTT. Translation gives CASSPDSDTQYF.

Of note for this clonotype: Possible read error: a much larger clone is one base away. V usage is TRBV6-5 and J usage is TRBJ1-1, with D possibly TRBD1 on 5 matching bases. This CDR3 region has 14 residues. V dropped 2 bases and J dropped 5 bases, with 12 bases sitting between them. Germline lookup yields CDR1 MNHEY and CDR2 SVGAGI. The CDR3 coding sequence is TGTGCCAGCAGTTACGGGCACAAGGGGACTGAAGCTTTCTTT. This translates into CASSYGHKGTEAFF.

The chain joins TRBV3-1 to TRBJ1-1; a possible D gene is TRBD1 (5 bases). Germline-derived CDR1 and CDR2 are LGHDT and YNNKEL (reference sequence). The CDR3 extends over 15 amino acids. V lost 1 base and J lost 5, with 14 bases in between. CDR3 sequence: CASSQAGGGNTEAFF. The CDR3 DNA reads TGTGCCAGCAGCCAAGCTGGCGGGGGGAATACTGAAGCTTTCTTT.

This clonotype has more than one count but fewer than ten. This rearrangement joins TRBV5-1 to TRBJ2-7; 10 bases map to TRBD1. CDR3 length equals 16 residues. With V trimmed by 0 bases and J by 8 bases, 11 bases remained unmatched. Germline lookup yields CDR1 SGHRS and CDR2 YFSETQ. The CDR3 DNA reads TGCGCCAGCAGCTTGGCCGCGGGACAGGGGAAGTCGCAGCAGTACTTC. It yields the protein CASSLAAGQGKSQQYF.

The table lists this clonotype with many counts. The chain joins TRBV10-3 to TRBJ1-1; tentative D call: TRBD1 (6 bases). The germline V gene has CDR1 ENHRY and CDR2 SYGVKD. This CDR3 is 14 amino acids long. V was shortened by 11 bases and J by 1 base, with 17 bases between the two germline ends. CDR3 nucleotides: TGTGCCGCTAACCCAGGGGCGGGGAACACTGAAGCTTTCTTT. Its translation is CAANPGAGNTEAFF.

This clonotype has more than one count but fewer than ten. The chain links TRBV20-1 to TRBJ1-1; D is possibly TRBD1 (6 bases). With 6 bases removed from V and 4 bases from J, the gap between germline ends came to 18 bases. Germline V gene sequence: CDR1 DFQATT, CDR2 SNEGSKA (reference sequence). CDR3 length equals 14 residues. CDR3 sequence (DNA): TGCAGTGCCCCTCGGGGGGGCCTGGGCACTGAAGCTTTCTTT. This translates into CSAPRGGLGTEAFF.

Many counts were recorded for this clonotype. V gene TRBV6-1 combines with J gene TRBJ1-4; no clear D gene. Germline V gene sequence: CDR1 MNHNS, CDR2 SASEGT. The CDR3 spans 17 residues. V lost 0 bases and J lost 3, with 14 bases in between. CDR3: CASSEAMGYAPNEKLFF. For the CDR3, the DNA is TGTGCCAGCAGTGAAGCGATGGGTTACGCTCCTAATGAAAAACTGTTTTTT.